Shown below are 21 T cell receptor beta chains from a single sample sequenced in a study of T-cell memory formation after mild COVID-19. In TCRdb, the 5' RACE reads were re-called with MiXCR into one record per CDR3 protein. Of around 390,000 distinct CDR3 sequences listed, about 16% are singletons. The source material was PBMCs or a T cell subset sorted from them (not recorded which). The source of these receptors is a man between 18 and 29 years old who had mild COVID-19 (a few samples of this study predate the infection). Cell type and time point are not known.

As concerns this clonotype: The junction departs from the called germline gene at one end, perhaps through a read error. This chain uses TRBV20-1 with TRBJ1-5; the D gene is possibly TRBD1 (6 bases). From germline, CDR1 is DFQATT and CDR2 SNEGSKA (reference sequence). The CDR3 length is 15 residues. The CDR3 spells CSARAGGKGNQTQHF. CDR3 DNA sequence: TGCAGTGCTAGAGCTGGGGGCAAGGGCAATCAGACCCAGCATTTT.

This clonotype was seen a few times. The rearrangement joins TRBV6-5 to TRBJ2-2; possibly TRBD1 for D (6 bases). The CDR3 loop spans 13 amino acids. V lost 2 bases, J lost 6 bases, and 7 bases lay in between. Germline values: CDR1 MNHEY, CDR2 SVGAGI. This chain's CDR3 is CASSYKGAGELFF. The CDR3 DNA is TGTGCCAGCAGTTACAAGGGGGCCGGGGAGCTGTTTTTT.

This clonotype was seen more than once but under ten times. The CDR3 sequence is CASSYQGSTTNEKLFF. CDR3 coding DNA: TGTGCCAGCAGTTACCAAGGATCTACAACTAATGAAAAACTGTTTTTT. The genes are TRBV6-5 and TRBJ1-4; no clear D gene. The CDR3 runs to 16 residues. V was clipped by 2 bases and J by 0 bases, with 10 bases between them. Germline V gene sequence: CDR1 MNHEY, CDR2 SVGAGI.

This clonotype was counted a few times. This sequence joins TRBV7-9 and TRBJ2-5; D is unclear. Germline V gene data show CDR1 as SEHNR and CDR2 as FQNEAQ (reference sequence). With 2 bases removed from V and 2 bases from J, the gap between germline ends came to 9 bases. The length of the CDR3 is 14 residues. The CDR3 spells CASSLLLPQETQYF. CDR3 DNA sequence: TGTGCCAGCAGCTTATTACTACCTCAAGAGACCCAGTACTTC.

This clonotype was counted a few times. The chain employs TRBV7-3 and TRBJ2-5; 8 nucleotides line up with TRBD1. Germline assignment: CDR1 SGHTA and CDR2 FQGTGA. V trimming: 3 bases; J trimming: 5 bases; junction bases outside the gene matches: 11. CDR3 length equals 16 residues. The CDR3 DNA reads as TGTGCCAGCAGCTTCGACGGGGACAGGCGTAGGGAGACCCAGTACTTC. It specifies CASSFDGDRRRETQYF.

This clonotype was picked up a small number of times. This CDR3 is CASKGWSWNYEAFF. CDR3 nucleotides: TGTGCCAGCAAAGGTTGGAGCTGGAACTATGAAGCTTTCTTT. The chain combines TRBV12-3 or TRBV12-4 with TRBJ1-1; D is unclear. V lost 7 bases to trimming and J lost 7 bases, with 19 bases between them. CDR3 length equals 14 residues.

This clonotype has only a few counts. V is TRBV29-1 and J is TRBJ2-7; D gene ambiguous. This CDR3 comprises 14 residues. Trimming took 4 bases from V and 1 from J, leaving 14 bases between them. CDR1 and CDR2 from the germline V gene are SQVTM and ANQGSEA. The CDR3, as DNA: TGCAGCGTTGTCGAACAGATACTATCCTACGAGCAGTACTTC. Translating it yields CSVVEQILSYEQYF.

This clonotype was detected only a few times. The V call is TRBV4-1, the J call TRBJ1-6, with D perhaps matching TRBD1 (6 bases). V lost 0 bases, J lost 9 bases, and 21 bases lay in between. Germline V gene sequence: CDR1 MGHRA, CDR2 YSYEKL. The length of the CDR3 is 18 residues. The DNA of the CDR3 is TGCGCCAGCAGCCAAGAGTCCCATAGGGGGGGAGAGAGTTCACCCCTCCACTTT. It translates to CASSQESHRGGESSPLHF.

This clonotype was counted only a few times. The chain employs TRBV12-3 or TRBV12-4 and TRBJ1-1; maybe TRBD1 (5 bases). V lost 3 bases and J lost 11, with 16 bases in between. This CDR3 has 13 amino acids. The CDR3, as DNA: TGTGCCAGCAGTTTGCATGGGGACGGCGGGGCTTTCTTT. Its translation is CASSLHGDGGAFF.

J is TRBJ2-7 and V is TRBV7-9; TRBD2 is a possible D gene (6 bases). Germline values: CDR1 SEHNR, CDR2 FQNEAQ (reference sequence). The CDR3 has 12 amino acids. Trimming left V 5 bases short and J 4 bases short, with 9 bases between. CDR3 amino acids: CASSGGGYEQYV. CDR3 coding DNA: TGTGCCAGCAGCGGAGGAGGGTACGAGCAGTACGTC.

This chain links TRBV7-9 with TRBJ2-1; D gene unclear. The length of the CDR3 is 14 residues. Germline CDR1 SEHNR, CDR2 FQNEAQ (reference sequence). V was shortened by 2 bases and J by 6 bases, with 11 bases between the two germline ends. CDR3 amino acids: CASSLRLVGNEQFF. The CDR3 DNA sequence: TGTGCCAGCAGCTTAAGACTGGTGGGCAATGAGCAGTTCTTC. The full variable domain, in which reference TRBV7-9 and TRBJ2-1 provide the parts outside the CDR3, is DTGVSQNPRHKITKRGQNVTFRCDPISEHNRLYWYRQTLGQGPEFLTYFQNEAQLEKSRLLSDRFSAERPKGSFSTLEIQRTEQGDSAMYLCASSLRLVGNEQFFGPGTRLTVL.

This chain connects TRBV6-5 to TRBJ2-5; D may correspond to TRBD1 or TRBD2 (5 bases each). The germline gives CDR1 MNHEY, CDR2 SVGAGI. Trimming pared 0 bases from V and 1 base from J, leaving 12 bases between. The CDR3 has 16 residues. CDR3 DNA sequence: TGTGCCAGCAGTTACTCGGGACGGGCCGGCCAAGAGACCCAGTACTTC. Translated, it gives CASSYSGRAGQETQYF.

The chain combines TRBV9 with TRBJ2-2; tentatively, D is TRBD1 (6 bases). Germline lookup yields CDR1 SGDLS and CDR2 YYNGEE. Deletions cut 1 base from V and 4 bases from J, with 8 bases between. The CDR3 has 14 amino acids. CDR3 region: CASSVSGVTGELFF. CDR3 DNA: TGTGCCAGCAGCGTATCAGGGGTCACCGGGGAGCTGTTTTTT. Together with reference TRBV9 and TRBJ2-2, the CDR3 gives the full variable domain: DSGVTQTPKHLITATGQRVTLRCSPRSGDLSVYWYQQSLDQGLQFLIQYYNGEERAKGNILERFSAQQFPDLHSELNLSSLELGDSALYFCASSVSGVTGELFFGEGSRLTVL.

This chain joins TRBV4-1 and TRBJ2-2, with D possibly called TRBD1 or TRBD2 (6 bases each). Germline lookup yields CDR1 MGHRA and CDR2 YSYEKL. The V end was cut by 1 base, the J end by 0 bases, with 12 bases between. The CDR3 runs 17 residues. CDR3 in amino acids: CASSQAPEGANTGELFF. The CDR3 DNA follows: TGCGCCAGCAGCCAAGCCCCGGAGGGGGCGAACACCGGGGAGCTGTTTTTT.

The chain links TRBV4-1 to TRBJ2-7; 8 positions agree with TRBD1. The V gene end was trimmed by 3 bases and the J gene end by 7 bases; junction bases not matched to a gene: 8. This CDR3 comprises 14 residues. Germline CDR1 is MGHRA and CDR2 is YSYEKL. CDR3 nucleotides: TGCGCCAGCAGCCACACTGACAGGGGCGGTGAGCAGTACGTC. Its translation is CASSHTDRGGEQYV.

The chain uses TRBV28 and TRBJ2-7, with 7 bases lining up with TRBD2. Looked up from germline, CDR1 is MDHEN and CDR2 is SYDVKM. The trim removed 6 bases at V and 1 base at J, leaving 12 bases unmatched. The CDR3 contains 16 residues. The CDR3 sequence: CASRSGGAGSSYEQYV. For the CDR3, the DNA is TGTGCCAGCAGATCCGGCGGAGCGGGGTCATCCTACGAGCAGTACGTC.

This chain connects TRBV24-1 to TRBJ2-2; a possible D gene is TRBD2 (5 bases). The CDR3 is 17 amino acids. Germline V gives CDR1 KGHDR, CDR2 SFDVKD. Trimming shortened V by 3 bases and J by 5 bases, and 18 bases separated the two germline ends. The DNA of the CDR3 is TGTGCCACCAGTGATCACCTCTATAGCGCCAGGACCGGGGAGCTGTTTTTT. It codes for CATSDHLYSARTGELFF.

This clonotype was counted only a few times. The rearrangement links TRBV7-9 to TRBJ1-2; 7 positions match TRBD1. This CDR3 is built from 13 residues. With 3 bases clipped from V and 6 bases from J, the junction kept 4 bases outside the gene matches. Per the germline V gene, CDR1 is SEHNR and CDR2 is FQNEAQ (reference sequence). In DNA, the CDR3 is TGTGCCAGCAGCTTTCCAGGGGGAGATGGCTACACCTTC. This gives the protein CASSFPGGDGYTF.

Turning to this clonotype: Sequence at one end of the junction differs from germline and may be a read error. This rearrangement joins TRBV7-7 to TRBJ2-1, with D maybe TRBD2 (5 bases). The CDR3 spans 13 residues. CDR1 is SSHAT and CDR2 is FNYEAQ in the germline V gene (reference sequence). The CDR3 spells CASSSGPRGEQFF. The DNA of the CDR3 is TGTGCTAGCAGCTCCGGTCCGCGCGGGGAGCAGTTCTTC.

The chain links TRBV7-9 to TRBJ2-1; 7 positions agree with TRBD2. CDR1 and CDR2 from the germline V gene are SEHNR and FQNEAQ (reference sequence). CDR3 length: 16 residues. With V trimmed by 0 bases and J by 7 bases, 9 bases remained unmatched. Here the CDR3 reads CASSLAQVRRGNEQFF. CDR3 DNA sequence: TGTGCCAGCAGCTTAGCCCAGGTGCGGCGGGGGAATGAGCAGTTCTTC.

This clonotype was detected a few times. The V call is TRBV3-1, the J call TRBJ2-3; D not certain. Trimming pared 1 base from V and 2 bases from J, leaving 13 bases between. The CDR3 sequence is 16 residues long. Germline CDR1 is LGHDT and CDR2 is YNNKEL (reference sequence). CDR3: CASSQGYLGATDTQYF. CDR3 DNA: TGTGCCAGCAGCCAAGGCTATTTGGGCGCCACAGATACGCAGTATTTT.